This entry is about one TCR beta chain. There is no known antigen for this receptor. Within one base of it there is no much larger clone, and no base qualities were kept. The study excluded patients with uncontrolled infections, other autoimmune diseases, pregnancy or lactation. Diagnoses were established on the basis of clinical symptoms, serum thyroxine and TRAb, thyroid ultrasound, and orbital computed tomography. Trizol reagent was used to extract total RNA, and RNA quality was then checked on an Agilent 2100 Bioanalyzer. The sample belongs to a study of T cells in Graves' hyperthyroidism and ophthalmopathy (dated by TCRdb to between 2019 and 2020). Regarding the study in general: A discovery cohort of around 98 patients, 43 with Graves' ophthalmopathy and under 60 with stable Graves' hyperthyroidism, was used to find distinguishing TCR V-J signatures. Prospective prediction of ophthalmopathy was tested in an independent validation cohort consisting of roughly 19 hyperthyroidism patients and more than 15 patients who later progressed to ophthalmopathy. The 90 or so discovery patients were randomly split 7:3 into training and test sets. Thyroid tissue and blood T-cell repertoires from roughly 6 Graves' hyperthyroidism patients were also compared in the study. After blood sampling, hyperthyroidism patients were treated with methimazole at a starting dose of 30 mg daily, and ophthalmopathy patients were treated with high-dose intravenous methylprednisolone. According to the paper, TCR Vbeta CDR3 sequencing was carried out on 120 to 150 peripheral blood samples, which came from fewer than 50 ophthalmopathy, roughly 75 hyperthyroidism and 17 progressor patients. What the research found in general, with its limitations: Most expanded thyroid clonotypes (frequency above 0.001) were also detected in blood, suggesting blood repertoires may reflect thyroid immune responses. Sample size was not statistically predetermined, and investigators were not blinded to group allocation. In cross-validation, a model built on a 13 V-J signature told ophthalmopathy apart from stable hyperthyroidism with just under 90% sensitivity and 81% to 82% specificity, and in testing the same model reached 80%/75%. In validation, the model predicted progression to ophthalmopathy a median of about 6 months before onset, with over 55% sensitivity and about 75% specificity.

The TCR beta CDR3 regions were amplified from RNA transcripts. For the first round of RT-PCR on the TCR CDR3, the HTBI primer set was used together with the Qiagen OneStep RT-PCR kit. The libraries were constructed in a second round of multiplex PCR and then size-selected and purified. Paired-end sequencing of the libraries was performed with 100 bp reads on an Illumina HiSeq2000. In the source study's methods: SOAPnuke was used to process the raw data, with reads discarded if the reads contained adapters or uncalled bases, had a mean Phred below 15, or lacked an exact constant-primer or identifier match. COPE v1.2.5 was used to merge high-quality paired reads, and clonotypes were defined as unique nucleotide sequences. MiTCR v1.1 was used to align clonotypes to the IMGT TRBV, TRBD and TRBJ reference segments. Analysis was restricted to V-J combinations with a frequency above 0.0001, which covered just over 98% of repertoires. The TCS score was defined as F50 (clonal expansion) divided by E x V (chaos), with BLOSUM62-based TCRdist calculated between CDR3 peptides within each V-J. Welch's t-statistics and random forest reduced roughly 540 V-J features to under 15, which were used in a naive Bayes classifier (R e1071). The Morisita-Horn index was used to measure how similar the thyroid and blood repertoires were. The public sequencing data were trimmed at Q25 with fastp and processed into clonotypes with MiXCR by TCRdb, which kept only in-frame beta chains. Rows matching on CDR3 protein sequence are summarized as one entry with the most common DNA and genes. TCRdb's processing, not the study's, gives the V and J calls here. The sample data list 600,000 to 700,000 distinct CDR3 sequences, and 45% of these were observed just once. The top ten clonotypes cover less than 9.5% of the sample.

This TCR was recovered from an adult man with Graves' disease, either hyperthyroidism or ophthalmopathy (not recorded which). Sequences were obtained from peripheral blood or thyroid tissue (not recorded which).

The nucleotides are TGTGCCAGCAGATCCGGGACAGGGTGGAGGGGCGAAAAACTGTTTTTT. Translation gives CASRSGTGWRGEKLFF. The chain uses TRBV2 and TRBJ1-4; TRBD1 lines up with 9 middle nucleotides. Including cysteine and phenylalanine, the CDR3 has 16 amino acids. Only the CDR3 part of the read is kept: 48 bases, read in frame from the first base. Here V drops 6 bases and J drops 8 bases, and the junction holds 13 bases not matched to any gene. According to the germline V gene, CDR1 reads SNHLY and CDR2 reads FYNNEI.